This TCR beta chain was captured in a study of T cell responses to AZD1222 COVID-19 vaccine. About this clone itself: No antigen is known for it.

Sequenced by immunoSEQ multiplex PCR; TCRdb stores in-frame clones only, minus some. The sample includes tens of thousands of clones, roughly 87% of them seen just once. Study-wide points: Repertoires were obtained only post-peak T cell response.

Trimming took 0 bases from V and 4 from J, leaving 9 bases between them. Germline V gene data show CDR1 as LNHNV and CDR2 as YYDKDF (reference sequence). The CDR3 has 15 amino acids. The V call is TRBV15, the J call TRBJ1-4, with D possibly TRBD1 on 5 matching bases. The sequence was collected from an adult who received the AZD1222 COVID-19 vaccine. The starting material was peripheral blood, obtained 28 days after the second AZD1222 dose. This CDR3 is CATSRERTHNEKLFF. The CDR3 DNA reads as TGTGCCACCAGCAGAGAAAGGACACATAATGAAAAACTGTTTTTT.